These T cell receptor beta chains were read from a single sample in a study of neurological immune-mediated disorders. A single record per CDR3 protein comes from TCRdb applying MiXCR to the 5' RACE reads. The table records around 80,000 distinct CDR3 sequences, about 9.4% of them present only once. The sequencing input was PBMCs. The source is a man aged 40-50 years in good health. The CDR3 runs from the conserved cysteine through the conserved F or W. D genes are given only for firm matches. Clone size is shown for a subset of rows, as once, few, many or a class of expanded clone.

size: many; length: 15; D: NA; V: TRBV29-1; J: TRBJ1-1; CDR3: CSVESLGRGYTEAFF; DNA: TGCAGCGTTGAAAGCTTGGGCAGGGGATACACTGAAGCTTTCTTT
size: many; length: 11; D: NA; V: TRBV29-1; J: TRBJ1-4; CDR3: CSVSNSEKLFF; DNA: TGCAGCGTTTCAAACAGTGAAAAACTGTTTTTT
size: many; length: 12; D: NA; V: TRBV27; J: TRBJ1-1; CDR3: CASSSWDTEAFF; DNA: TGTGCCAGCAGTTCTTGGGACACTGAAGCTTTCTTT
size: many; length: 14; D: TRBD1; V: TRBV20-1; J: TRBJ2-1; CDR3: CSAKGRSGGNEQFF; DNA: TGCAGTGCCAAAGGCAGGTCAGGGGGCAATGAGCAGTTCTTC
size: many; length: 14; D: TRBD1; V: TRBV4-1; J: TRBJ2-7; CDR3: CASSPGQGWNEQYF; DNA: TGCGCCAGCAGCCCTGGACAGGGCTGGAACGAGCAGTACTTC
size: many; length: 14; D: TRBD1; V: TRBV6-6; J: TRBJ2-3; CDR3: CASIPRQGTDTQYF; DNA: TGTGCCAGCATCCCACGACAGGGTACAGATACGCAGTATTTT
size: many; length: 15; D: NA; V: TRBV10-3; J: TRBJ2-5; CDR3: CAISESRPIQETQYF; DNA: TGTGCCATCAGTGAGTCGCGGCCAATCCAAGAGACCCAGTACTTC
size: NA; length: 15; D: NA; V: TRBV6-6; J: TRBJ2-5; CDR3: CASSYSIGGGNTQYF; DNA: TGTGCCAGCAGTTACTCGATAGGAGGGGGCAACACCCAGTACTTC
size: many; length: 13; D: NA; V: TRBV20-1; J: TRBJ1-1; CDR3: CSARMGMNTEAFF; DNA: TGCAGTGCTAGAATGGGTATGAACACTGAAGCTTTCTTT
size: many; length: 14; D: NA; V: TRBV10-3; J: TRBJ2-1; CDR3: CAISEPTGGNEQFF; DNA: TGTGCCATCAGTGAGCCTACTGGGGGGAATGAGCAGTTCTTC
size: many; length: 16; D: TRBD2; V: TRBV4-1; J: TRBJ2-7; CDR3: CASSQEGAGPSYEQYF; DNA: TGCGCCAGCAGCCAAGAAGGAGCGGGGCCCTCCTACGAGCAGTACTTC
size: many; length: 14; D: TRBD1; V: TRBV28; J: TRBJ2-7; CDR3: CASSLDRVDYEQYF; DNA: TGTGCCAGCAGTCTAGACAGGGTAGATTACGAGCAGTACTTC
size: many; length: 15; D: TRBD1; V: TRBV4-2; J: TRBJ2-5; CDR3: CASSQGTGDQETQYF; DNA: TGTGCCAGCAGCCAAGGGACAGGGGACCAAGAGACCCAGTACTTC
size: many; length: 12; D: TRBD1; V: TRBV7-9; J: TRBJ1-1; CDR3: CASSLDPRTGNF; DNA: TGTGCCAGCAGCTTAGATCCCAGGACAGGGAACTTT
size: many; length: 12; D: NA; V: TRBV29-1; J: TRBJ1-2; CDR3: CSGKSANYGYTF; DNA: TGCAGCGGGAAATCAGCTAACTATGGCTACACCTTC
size: few; length: 14; D: NA; V: TRBV5-1; J: TRBJ2-7; CDR3: CASSLGQLYYEQYF; DNA: TGCGCCAGCAGCTTAGGACAGCTTTACTACGAGCAGTACTTC
size: many; length: 15; D: NA; V: TRBV25-1; J: TRBJ2-7; CDR3: CASSDRQDLFSEQYF; DNA: TGTGCCAGCAGTGACCGACAGGACCTCTTTTCCGAGCAGTACTTC
size: many; length: 16; D: TRBD2; V: TRBV10-3; J: TRBJ2-7; CDR3: CAISASSGSISYEQYF; DNA: TGTGCCATCAGTGCAAGCAGCGGGAGTATTTCCTACGAGCAGTACTTC
size: many; length: 18; D: NA; V: TRBV5-1; J: TRBJ2-3; CDR3: CASSLAAAGRPNTDTQYF; DNA: TGCGCCAGCAGCTTGGCTGCCGCGGGCCGGCCAAACACAGATACGCAGTATTTT
size: many; length: 13; D: NA; V: TRBV9; J: TRBJ2-3; CDR3: CASSVEHTDTQYF; DNA: TGTGCCAGCAGCGTAGAGCACACAGATACGCAGTATTTT
size: many; length: 13; D: NA; V: TRBV21-1; J: TRBJ1-5; CDR3: CASSKLRVEPQHF; DNA: TGTGCCAGCAGCAAATTAAGAGTAGAGCCCCAGCATTTT
size: many; length: 14; D: TRBD1; V: TRBV5-1; J: TRBJ2-7; CDR3: CASSRDRGPDEQYF; DNA: TGCGCCAGCAGTAGGGACAGGGGGCCGGACGAGCAGTACTTC
size: many; length: 15; D: NA; V: TRBV20-1; J: TRBJ2-7; CDR3: CSAQWVGGGSYEQYF; DNA: TGCAGTGCTCAGTGGGTCGGCGGAGGCTCCTACGAGCAGTACTTC
size: many; length: 15; D: TRBD2; V: TRBV25-1; J: TRBJ2-1; CDR3: CASSEWEGAWNEQFF; DNA: TGTGCCAGCAGTGAATGGGAGGGCGCTTGGAATGAGCAGTTCTTC
size: few; length: 13; D: NA; V: TRBV5-6; J: TRBJ2-7; CDR3: CASSLAPTGEQYF; DNA: TGTGCCAGCAGCTTGGCCCCGACAGGCGAGCAGTACTTC
size: many; length: 14; D: TRBD1; V: TRBV28; J: TRBJ2-3; CDR3: CASSPTGLTDTQYF; DNA: TGTGCCAGCAGTCCGACAGGGTTGACAGATACGCAGTATTTT
size: many; length: 17; D: NA; V: TRBV27; J: TRBJ1-5; CDR3: CASRQSRVLHSNQPQHF; DNA: TGTGCCAGCAGACAGTCACGGGTCCTCCATAGCAATCAGCCCCAGCATTTT
size: many; length: 15; D: TRBD2; V: TRBV20-1; J: TRBJ2-3; CDR3: CSAVNSGPGTDTQYF; DNA: TGCAGTGCTGTGAATAGCGGGCCCGGCACAGATACGCAGTATTTT
size: many; length: 17; D: NA; V: TRBV7-9; J: TRBJ1-2; CDR3: CASSLPLRGPAWNGYTF; DNA: TGTGCCAGCAGCTTACCCTTAAGGGGCCCGGCTTGGAATGGCTACACCTTC
size: many; length: 13; D: TRBD2; V: TRBV6-5; J: TRBJ2-5; CDR3: CASRTGLQETQYF; DNA: TGTGCCAGCAGGACGGGACTACAAGAGACCCAGTACTTC
size: many; length: 15; D: NA; V: TRBV24-1; J: TRBJ2-7; CDR3: CATRTGEGPTYEQYF; DNA: TGTGCCACCAGAACCGGAGAGGGTCCCACCTACGAGCAGTACTTC
size: many; length: 15; D: NA; V: TRBV9; J: TRBJ2-1; CDR3: CASSVEGSGFNEQFF; DNA: TGTGCCAGCAGCGTAGAAGGGTCAGGCTTCAATGAGCAGTTCTTC